The clone carrying this T cell receptor (beta chain) was seen once. The germline CDR1 and CDR2 sequences are SGHRS and YFSETQ. This CDR3 has 15 amino acids. The V and J ends lost 2 bases and 9 bases respectively, with 20 bases between them. The method was immunoSEQ multiplex PCR; TCRdb's version includes in-frame clones alone and lacks a portion of them. The profile shows 45,000 or so clones, approximately 90% of them singletons. The data were obtained in a study of radiotherapy plus CTLA-4 blockade in lung cancer. The study gave focal radiation plus ipilimumab CTLA-4 blockade to patients with chemo-refractory metastatic non-small-cell lung cancer.

This clonotype was sampled from a human donor with non-small cell lung cancer whose response to radiotherapy plus ipilimumab could not be evaluated. This specimen was peripheral blood, taken from a patient treated with radiotherapy plus ipilimumab. This sequence joins TRBV5-1 and TRBJ2-5; D might be TRBD2 (6 bases). The CDR3 here is CASSLRDSPVGAQYF. In DNA, the CDR3 is TGCGCCAGCAGCTTACGGGACTCCCCGGTCGGGGCCCAGTACTTC.